What follows is one TCR beta chain and its context. Its cognate antigen has yet to be identified. The CDR3 numbers 14 residues from cysteine through phenylalanine. Only the protein is available. The CDR1 and CDR2 encoded by the germline V gene (reference sequence) are LNHDA and SQIVND. The instrument was an Illumina HiSeq 2000. 5'RACE template switching, by which a universal primer site and unique molecular identifiers were added, was used to make TCR beta cDNA libraries. Synthesis of cDNA was primed from the TCR beta constant segment and was followed by two consecutive PCR amplification steps. Turning to the authors' computational methods: MIGEC handled demultiplexing of the reads and grouping by UMI, while MiTCR was used to assemble and quantify clonotypes. To remove erroneous sequences, TCR cDNA sequences were retained only when supported by two or more reads. The tcR package was used for downstream repertoire analysis, and clonotypes were matched between fractions using CDR3 nucleotide sequence together with V segment. VDJmatch was used to annotate antigen specificity against VDJdb, with one amino acid substitution allowed in CDR3. Reads reprocessed by TCRdb are summarized as one entry per CDR3 protein sequence, and DNA is absent. None of the V and J calls come from the authors' own analysis; TCRdb made them. This sample's table contains about 390,000 distinct CDR3 sequences. About 10% of the sample is taken by the ten largest.

HCMV-specific IgG was detected in serum with a commercial ELISA kit to determine HCMV serostatus. Ficoll density gradient centrifugation was used to isolate peripheral blood mononuclear cells from blood. These data are taken from a study of T cells expressing NK-cell markers (TCRdb year 2020). Study-level background: Fewer than ten donors provided sorted CD3+CD56+NKG2C+, CD3+CD56+NKG2C- and CD3+CD56-NKG2C+ T-cell subsets, whose TCR beta-chain repertoires were profiled. All eight donors whose samples were sequenced were randomly selected healthy volunteers, three of them men and five women. Among the eight sequenced donors, only one was HCMV-seronegative, while the other seven were HCMV-seropositive. The libraries were sequenced on Illumina HiSeq 2000/2500, MiSeq or NextSeq, producing 2 x 150 bp reads.

Summary of the overall study and its limitations: For roughly six donors, the dominant CD3+CD56+NKG2C+ clonotypes were among the top 10 CD8+ clonotypes and accounted for about 1.0-7.0% of CD8+ T cells. Those dominant clonotypes were again the most abundant among CD3+CD56-NKG2C+ cells in several donors, at about 25-60.1%. Whether the expanded NKG2C-expressing T cell clones were specific for HCMV antigens was left unclear.

The TCR sequence derives from a woman in her forties or fifties in good health. Donor details come from another sample of the same person, matched by shared clones. The chain couples TRBV19 to TRBJ1-1; TCRdb's D gene call, TRBD1, goes unchecked for lack of DNA. The source material was blood T cells: a sorted CD56 or NKG2C T cell subset, CD4+ or CD8+ T cells, or bulk PBMC T cells (not recorded which). Here the CDR3 is given as CASREGLYNTEAFF.